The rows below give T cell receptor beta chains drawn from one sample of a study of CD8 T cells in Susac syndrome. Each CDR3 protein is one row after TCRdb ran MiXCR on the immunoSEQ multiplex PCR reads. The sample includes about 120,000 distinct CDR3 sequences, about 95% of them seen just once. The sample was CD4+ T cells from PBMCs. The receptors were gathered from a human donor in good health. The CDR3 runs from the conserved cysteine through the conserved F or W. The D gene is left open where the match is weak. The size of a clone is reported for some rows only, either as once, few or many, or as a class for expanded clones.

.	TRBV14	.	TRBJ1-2	TGTGCCAGCAGCAAAGGAGTCTGGGGCTATGGCTACACCTTC	CASSKGVWGYGYTF
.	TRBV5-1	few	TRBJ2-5	TGCGCCAGCAGCTTGGGGGGGTCCCAAGAGACCCAGTACTTC	CASSLGGSQETQYF
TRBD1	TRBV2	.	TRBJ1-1	TGTGCCAGCAGCTCTGAAGGACAGGTTGAAGCTTTCTTT	CASSSEGQVEAFF
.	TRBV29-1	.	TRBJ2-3	TGCAGCGTAAACCTGAAACTCACAGATACGCAGTATTTT	CSVNLKLTDTQYF
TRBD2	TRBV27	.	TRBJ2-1	TGTGCCAGCAGTTTATACATCGGTAGGGGTCGACTAGCGGTAAATGGGGTTGAGCAGTTCTTC	CASSLYIGRGRLAVNGVEQFF
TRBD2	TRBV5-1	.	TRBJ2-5	TGCGCCAGCAGCCCCCCCGGACTAGCGGGACCTCAAGAGACCCAGTACTTC	CASSPPGLAGPQETQYF
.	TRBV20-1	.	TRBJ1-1	TGCAGTGCTCGATGGGGAAGGGGACACATGAACACTGAAGCTTTCTTT	CSARWGRGHMNTEAFF
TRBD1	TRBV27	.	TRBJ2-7	TGTGCCAGCAGTATCGATCAGGGGGCAAGCTACGAGCAGTACTTC	CASSIDQGASYEQYF
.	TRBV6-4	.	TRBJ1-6	TGTGCCAGCAGCTTAGTGGCAGGGAATTCACCCCTCCACTTT	CASSLVAGNSPLHF
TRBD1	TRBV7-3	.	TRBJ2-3	TGTGCCAGCAGCTTACAGGGGGGCACAGATACGCAGTATTTT	CASSLQGGTDTQYF
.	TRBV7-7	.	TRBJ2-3	TGTGCTAGCAGCCCCGGCACAGATACGCAGTATTTT	CASSPGTDTQYF
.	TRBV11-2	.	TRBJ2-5	TGTGCCAGCAGCCCGCGCACCGGCTACCAAGAGACCCAGTACTTC	CASSPRTGYQETQYF
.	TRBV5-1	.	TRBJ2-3	TGCGCCAGCAGCTTCAGGGCCGATACGCAGTATTTT	CASSFRADTQYF
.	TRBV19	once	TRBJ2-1	TGTGCCAGTAGTATAGAAGGCAGGAATGAGCAGTTCTTC	CASSIEGRNEQFF
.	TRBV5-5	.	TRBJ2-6	TGTGCCAGCAGCGCGACCCAGCGAGTCCACTCTGGGGCCAACGTCCTGACTTTC	CASSATQRVHSGANVLTF
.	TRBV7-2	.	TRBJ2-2	TGTGCCAGCAGCCCACAGGGGAGGGACACCGGGGAGCTGTTTTTT	CASSPQGRDTGELFF
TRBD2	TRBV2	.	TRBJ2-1	TGTGCCAGCTCCGGACTAGCCCTGTCTCGCTCCTACAATGAGCAGTTCTTC	CASSGLALSRSYNEQFF
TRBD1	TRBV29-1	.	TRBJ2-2	TGCAGCGTACGAGACAGGGGGCTAGTCGGGGAGCTGTTTTTT	CSVRDRGLVGELFF
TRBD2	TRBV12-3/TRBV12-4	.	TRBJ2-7	TGTGCCAGCAGCCCCAGGGCGGGAGGGCCAGGCGAGCAGTACTTC	CASSPRAGGPGEQYF
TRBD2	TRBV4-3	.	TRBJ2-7	TGCGCCAGCAGCCAAGAAAGGGACTACTACTACGAGCAGTACTTC	CASSQERDYYYEQYF
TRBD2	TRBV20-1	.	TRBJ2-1	TGCAGTGCTCCACAGCTAGCGGGAGGAGCAAATGAGCAGTTCTTC	CSAPQLAGGANEQFF
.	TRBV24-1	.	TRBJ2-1	TGTGCCACCAGTGATTTGAGGGGGAGCTCCTACAATGAGCAGTTCTTC	CATSDLRGSSYNEQFF
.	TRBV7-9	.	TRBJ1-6	TGTGCCAGCAGCTTAGGGACAGAAAATTCACCCCTCCACTTT	CASSLGTENSPLHF
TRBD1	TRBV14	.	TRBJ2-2	TGTGCCAGCAGCCAAAAGTTCACAGGGGTCAAGACCGTGGAGCTGTTTTTT	CASSQKFTGVKTVELFF
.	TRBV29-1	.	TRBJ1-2	TGCAGCGTCACCGGACTTAACTATGGCTACACCTTC	CSVTGLNYGYTF
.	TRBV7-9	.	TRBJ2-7	TGTGCCAGCAGACCCGAAACTCACACGGAGCAGTACTTC	CASRPETHTEQYF
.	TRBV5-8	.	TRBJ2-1	TGTGCCAGCAGCGCGGCACAGTTCTTC	CASSAAQFF
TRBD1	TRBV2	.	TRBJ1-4	TGTGCCAGCAGTACCCGGGACAGAGCACCAACTAATGAAAAACTGTTTTTT	CASSTRDRAPTNEKLFF
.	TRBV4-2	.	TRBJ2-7	TGTGCCAGCAGCCAAGATCAAAGGGGACACAGGAGCTACGAGCAGTACTTC	CASSQDQRGHRSYEQYF
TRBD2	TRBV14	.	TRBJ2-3	TGTGCCAGCAGCCAAGTACGCGGGAGTAGGGGCAACACAGATACGCAGTATTTT	CASSQVRGSRGNTDTQYF
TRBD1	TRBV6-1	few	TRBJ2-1	TGTGCCAGCAGGGGCTCGGCAGGGGGCTATGAGCAGTTCTTC	CASRGSAGGYEQFF
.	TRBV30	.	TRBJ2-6	TGTGCCTGGAGCGTATTCCGCGCGAATGGGGCCAACGTCCTGACTTTC	CAWSVFRANGANVLTF
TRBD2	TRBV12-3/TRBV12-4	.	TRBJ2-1	TGTGCCAGCAGTCCCCCGGGACTAGCGGGTTCCAATGAGCAGTTCTTC	CASSPPGLAGSNEQFF
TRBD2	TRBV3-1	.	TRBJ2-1	TGTGCCAGCAGCCTCACTAGCGGGAGGATGAGTGAGCAGTTCTTC	CASSLTSGRMSEQFF
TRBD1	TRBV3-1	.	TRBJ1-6	TGTGCCAGCAGCCAACAGGAGGGGGCGAATTCACCCCTCCACTTT	CASSQQEGANSPLHF
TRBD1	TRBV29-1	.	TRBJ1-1	TGCAGCGTCGAACCCCGGACAGGGATGAACACTGAAGCTTTCTTT	CSVEPRTGMNTEAFF
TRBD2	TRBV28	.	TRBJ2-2	TGTGCCAGCACCCTCGCCGGGACTACCTCCACCGGGGAGCTGTTTTTT	CASTLAGTTSTGELFF
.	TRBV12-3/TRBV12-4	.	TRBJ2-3	TGTGCCAGCAGTAGGACTACCACGCAGTATTTT	CASSRTTTQYF
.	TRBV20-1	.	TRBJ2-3	TGCAGTGCTAGACCCAATCATGAAGGTATGGGGCCAGATACGCAGTATTTT	CSARPNHEGMGPDTQYF
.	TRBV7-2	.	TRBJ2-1	TGTGCCAGCAGCTCCCTTGGGCTAGCTTCTGATGAGCAGTTCTTC	CASSSLGLASDEQFF
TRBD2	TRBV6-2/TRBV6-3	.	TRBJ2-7	TGTGCCAGCAGACTAGCGGGAGAAGGGTACGAGCAGTACTTC	CASRLAGEGYEQYF
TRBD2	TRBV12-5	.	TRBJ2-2	TGTGCTAGTGGTTTGGGGACTAGCGGGACCACCGGGGAGCTGTTTTTT	CASGLGTSGTTGELFF
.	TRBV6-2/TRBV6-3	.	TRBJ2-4	TGTGCCAGCAGTTCAGGGGATATGAGGGCCAAAAACATTCAGTACTTC	CASSSGDMRAKNIQYF
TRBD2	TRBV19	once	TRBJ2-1	TGTGCCAGTAGTATCCTCCGACTAGCGGATAACAATGAGCAGTTCTTC	CASSILRLADNNEQFF
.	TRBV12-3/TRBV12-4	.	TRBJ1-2	TGTGCCAGCAGTCGACAAGGGCCCGGGACACGAAGCTGCACCTTC	CASSRQGPGTRSCTF
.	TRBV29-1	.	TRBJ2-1	TGCAGCGTTGGGCCTGCTTCGAGCTCCTACAATGAGCAGTTCTTC	CSVGPASSSYNEQFF
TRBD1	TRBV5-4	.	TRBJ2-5	TGTGCCAGCAGTCCATCCGGGACAGGGAGGGAGACCCAGTACTTC	CASSPSGTGRETQYF
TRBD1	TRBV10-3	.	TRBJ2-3	TGTGCCATCAGTGTACAGGGGGCGGACACAGATACGCAGTATTTT	CAISVQGADTDTQYF